The 10 T cell receptor beta chains below come from one sample, sequenced in a study of blood T cell repertoires in COVID-19. The assay was immunoSEQ multiplex PCR, and TCRdb's table has in-frame clones only and misses some. The sample includes some 350,000 clones, about 90% of them seen just once. Sequencing used PBMCs or T cells enriched from blood (not recorded which). The receptors come from a woman aged 25 to 45 who had recovered from COVID-19.

The chain has TRBV5-6 and TRBJ1-1; D possibly corresponds to TRBD1 (6 bases). Trimming left V 4 bases short and J 3 bases short, with 13 bases between. Germline CDR1 reads SGHDT; CDR2 reads YYEEEE. CDR3 length: 14 amino acids. The CDR3 is CASSDDRLYTEAFF. CDR3 nucleotides: TGTGCCAGCAGCGATGACAGGCTGTACACTGAAGCTTTCTTT.

The chain combines TRBV4-1 with TRBJ2-5; TRBD1 agrees at 11 bases. The V gene end was trimmed by 4 bases and the J gene end by 0 bases; junction bases not matched to a gene: 16. Germline CDR1 reads MGHRA; CDR2 reads YSYEKL. The CDR3 is 20 residues long. CDR3 region: CASSRRNEGPGQGDQETQYF. For the CDR3, the DNA is TGCGCCAGCAGCCGCAGAAACGAAGGTCCGGGACAGGGGGACCAAGAGACCCAGTACTTC.

The V gene is TRBV7-9, the J gene TRBJ1-5, with a weak D call TRBD1 (5 bases). The germline V and J ends were trimmed by 2 bases and 7 bases, with 9 bases remaining between them. The V gene's germline CDR1 is SEHNR and CDR2 FQNEAQ (reference sequence). This CDR3 is built from 13 residues. The DNA of the CDR3 is TGTGCCAGCAGCTTACAGGGTTACCAGCCCCAGCATTTT. Its translation is CASSLQGYQPQHF.

The CDR3 DNA follows: TGTGCCAGCAGCAAAGAACGGGACTCACAAGAGACCCAGTACTTC. This codes for CASSKERDSQETQYF. This chain uses TRBV5-4 with TRBJ2-5, with a weak D call TRBD2 (6 bases). This CDR3 contains 15 residues. Germline CDR1 and CDR2: SGHNT and YYREEE (reference sequence). Trimming cost V 4 bases and J 2 bases, with 15 bases left between them.

The chain combines TRBV25-1 with TRBJ2-1; 10 nucleotides match TRBD2. With 4 bases clipped from V and 2 bases from J, the junction kept 2 bases outside the gene matches. CDR3 length equals 15 residues. Germline values: CDR1 MGHDK, CDR2 SYGVNS. The DNA for the CDR3 is TGTGCCAGCAGTGCAGCGGGGGGGGCCTACAATGAGCAGTTCTTC. This sequence encodes CASSAAGGAYNEQFF.

This clone came up many times. The chain is built from TRBV6-1 and TRBJ2-7; TRBD2 is a possible D gene (5 bases). The V and J ends lost 0 bases and 4 bases respectively, with 13 bases between them. The V gene's germline CDR1 is MNHNS and CDR2 SASEGT. The CDR3 covers 15 residues. As DNA, the CDR3 is TGTGCCAGCAGTGAAGCCGAGGGATCGATGTACGAGCAGTACTTC. Its translation is CASSEAEGSMYEQYF.

The chain is built from TRBV4-2 and TRBJ1-1; 8 positions agree with TRBD1. After removal of 1 base from V and 4 bases from J, the junction contained 5 bases not matched to a gene. This CDR3 is 15 amino acids long. The V gene's germline CDR1 is LGHNA and CDR2 YNFKEQ. CDR3 nucleotide sequence: TGTGCCAGCAGCCAAGCGGGACAGGATGGCACTGAAGCTTTCTTT. Its translation: CASSQAGQDGTEAFF.

The rearrangement links TRBV29-1 to TRBJ2-3; 8 nucleotides align to TRBD2. The CDR3 runs to 16 residues. V lost 7 bases to trimming and J lost 0 bases; unmatched junction nucleotides: 12. Germline V gene data show CDR1 as SQVTM and CDR2 as ANQGSEA. The CDR3 loop is CSARERGTTSTDTQYF. For the CDR3, the DNA is TGCAGCGCGAGGGAGCGGGGGACTACTAGCACAGATACGCAGTATTTT.

This chain links TRBV12-3 or TRBV12-4 with TRBJ1-1; TRBD1 matches at 7 bases. The junction had 2 bases not matched to a gene; V was cut back by 5 bases and J by 8 bases. This CDR3 contains 11 residues. This CDR3 is CASSRQGEAFF. The CDR3 region has the DNA TGTGCCAGCAGTCGACAGGGAGAAGCTTTCTTT.

This clone is a singleton in its sample. The chain joins TRBV10-2 to TRBJ2-7; 9 nucleotides line up with TRBD2. V shed 6 bases, J shed 6 bases, and the junction held 9 bases outside the gene matches. Germline V gives CDR1 WSHSY, CDR2 SAAADI. This CDR3 spans 14 amino acids. The CDR3 here is CASSPPSSGVEQYF. CDR3 DNA sequence: TGCGCCAGCAGCCCCCCCTCTAGCGGGGTCGAGCAGTACTTC.